What follows is one T cell receptor (beta chain) and its context. Germline CDR1 is MNHEY and CDR2 is SVGAGI. The CDR3 has 14 residues. With 7 bases clipped from V and 2 bases from J, the junction kept 8 bases outside the gene matches. The sample belongs to a study of blood T cell repertoires in COVID-19. Study at large: Donors in the United States, Italy and Spain gave samples during acute or convalescent COVID-19. T cells, B-cell-depleted T cells, or PBMCs supplied cDNA or gDNA.

Per the study methods: By means of reference gene primer amplification, nucleated cell counts were estimated. Sequencing used immunoSEQ multiplex PCR; TCRdb keeps in-frame clones, though not all of them. That table furnishes V, J and clone size, whereas the DNA furnished D and trimming. The sample consists of about 120,000 clones, roughly four fifths of them appearing once. The chain carries TRBV6-5 and TRBJ2-7; TRBD1 agrees at 7 bases. Sequences were obtained from peripheral blood. The sequence was collected from a human donor in a cohort sampled during active COVID-19. DNA for the CDR3: TGTGCCAGCACCTCGACAGGGCTTACCTACGAGCAGTACTTC. It yields the protein CASTSTGLTYEQYF.